This T cell receptor (beta chain) originates from a study of CXCR3-negative and CXCR3-positive naive CD8 T cells. The study's findings and limits: TRB CDR3 properties indicated TCR strength, while surface CD5 was similar across naive subsets.

Germline CDR1 SGHRS, CDR2 YFSETQ. The CDR3 totals 15 residues. The libraries of TRB cDNA were prepared using 5' RACE with UMI labels. TCRdb derives one entry per CDR3 protein from the 5' RACE reads, leaving out DNA. The listing contains over 55,000 distinct CDR3 sequences. Regarding this clonotype: Antigen unknown.

The chain carries TRBV5-1 and TRBJ2-7; TCRdb designates TRBD1, a call that cannot be tested without DNA. This receptor was taken from a human donor in good health. Some clones in this sample may be carry-over from other donors' samples. The sequenced sample consisted of memory CD8+ T cells from blood. The CDR3 here is CASSLALGQFYEQYF.